This T cell receptor (beta chain) was obtained from a study of T cells after yellow fever vaccination. TCRdb reprocessed the 5' RACE reads via MiXCR and lists one record per CDR3 protein. This sample carries about 160,000 distinct CDR3 sequences, about a tenth of them seen once, and the ten largest clones take roughly a third. Points from the study as a whole: Abundant bulk-population clonotypes could contaminate the FACS-sorted repertoires. Faster peaking, at day 5 versus 15, marked a secondary response that was weaker. The CD4 and CD8 compartments had a small share of their clonotypes in common. A large majority of primary-vaccination clones showed up again after the booster (96% CD4, around 90% CD8).

Germline CDR1 reads SEHNR; CDR2 reads FQNEAQ (reference sequence). The CDR3 runs 15 residues. Losses at the gene ends were 4 bases for V and 4 bases for J; bases not matched to a gene: 2. This clonotype was seen more than once but under ten times. Its antigen is not known. This specimen consisted of CD8+ T cells sorted from PBMCs, obtained 45 days after the yellow fever booster vaccination. The chain uses TRBV7-9 and TRBJ2-2, with TRBD2 matching over 11 bases. The source is a man aged 18-30 years who received the YFV17D yellow fever vaccine. This CDR3 is CASSSLAGATGELFF. The CDR3 bases are TGTGCCAGCAGCTCACTAGCGGGGGCCACCGGGGAGCTGTTTTTT.